These 2 T cell receptor beta chains came from one sample sequenced in a study of lymphopenia after photon versus proton radiotherapy. Profiling relied on immunoSEQ multiplex PCR, and the TCRdb table lists in-frame clones only, not all of them. The sample yields 14,000 or so clones, 70% to 85% seen once. The input for sequencing was peripheral blood, taken from a patient treated with photon-based radiotherapy. The receptor set was obtained from a man in his fifties or sixties with gastric cancer.

V and J are TRBV18 and TRBJ1-5; D unclear. Trimming pared 1 base from V and 6 bases from J, leaving 10 bases between. The CDR3 sequence is 14 residues long. Germline V gives CDR1 KGHSH, CDR2 LQKENI. For the CDR3, the DNA is TGTGCCAGCTCACCACGTGTGGAAGGTCAGCCCCAGCATTTT. Amino acid sequence: CASSPRVEGQPQHF.

J is TRBJ2-5 and V is TRBV12-5; D gene unclear. Trimming pared 4 bases from V and 2 bases from J, leaving 8 bases between. Germline CDR1 and CDR2: LGHNT and FRNRAP. The CDR3 is made up of 13 amino acids. CDR3 protein: CASGSWQQETQYF. The CDR3, as DNA: TGTGCTAGTGGTTCGTGGCAGCAAGAGACCCAGTACTTC. The full variable domain, its missing parts supplied by reference TRBV12-5 and TRBJ2-5, is DARVTQTPRHKVTEMGQEVTMRCQPILGHNTVFWYRQTMMQGLELLAYFRNRAPLDDSGMPKDRFSAEMPDATLATLKIQPSEPRDSAVYFCASGSWQQETQYFGPGTRLLVL.